One and the same sample provided the 7 T cell receptor beta chains below, sequenced in a study of cytomegalovirus exposure and HLA in healthy donors. In the PCR, 60 Vbeta and 13 Jbeta primers were used. Clones were read by immunoSEQ multiplex PCR, and TCRdb kept only the in-frame ones, dropping some. The sample has about 130,000 clones; less than 85% are singletons. The sample taken for sequencing was PBMCs. The receptor source for this set is a man aged 40-49 years in good health and CMV-seronegative.

The V and J genes are TRBV9 and TRBJ2-7; TRBD1 aligns across 9 bases. CDR3 length: 16 residues. J was trimmed by 1 base and V by 0 bases; bases with no gene match: 5. Germline V gene sequence: CDR1 SGDLS, CDR2 YYNGEE. The CDR3 coding sequence is TGTGCCAGCAGCGTAGAGCCGGGACAGGGATCCTACGAGCAGTACTTC. Residues: CASSVEPGQGSYEQYF.

This clone turned up a few times. The chain links TRBV6-1 to TRBJ1-2; the D gene is possibly TRBD1 (6 bases). The CDR3 is 14 amino acids. Germline assignment: CDR1 MNHNS and CDR2 SASEGT. With 4 bases removed from V and 4 bases from J, the gap between germline ends came to 13 bases. The CDR3 DNA follows: TGTGCCAGCAGTGCCGACAGGTTCCTCTATGGCTACACCTTC. Protein sequence: CASSADRFLYGYTF.

This chain links TRBV2 with TRBJ2-3; D gene unclear. The CDR3 is 16 residues long. Germline loops: CDR1 SNHLY, CDR2 FYNNEI. V was shortened by 1 base and J by 2 bases, with 13 bases between the two germline ends. CDR3 sequence reads: CASSEGVWAYTDTQYF. The CDR3 coding sequence is TGTGCCAGCAGTGAAGGAGTCTGGGCATACACAGATACGCAGTATTTT.

The chain joins TRBV25-1 to TRBJ1-5; TRBD1 agrees at 7 bases. CDR1 is MGHDK and CDR2 is SYGVNS in the germline V gene. CDR3 length equals 15 residues. V dropped 2 bases and J dropped 5; count of bases not matched to a gene: 6. CDR3 sequence (DNA): TGTGCCAGCAGTGAAGAGGGGGCAGGGGATCAGCCCCAGCATTTT. Translation gives CASSEEGAGDQPQHF.

The V call is TRBV2, the J call TRBJ1-3; D remains unclear. This CDR3 comprises 15 residues. The germline CDR1 and CDR2 sequences are SNHLY and FYNNEI. Between the trimmed V and J ends, which lost 6 bases and 0 bases, there was a span of 12 bases. DNA of the CDR3: TGTGCCAGCAGCCGAGGGTCCCTCTCTGGAAACACCATATATTTT. It translates to CASSRGSLSGNTIYF.

In this sample, this clone turned up once. The rearrangement links TRBV6-6 to TRBJ2-5; D uncertain. The CDR3 contains 11 residues. The ends were cut back, 8 bases at V and 1 base at J, with 5 bases in the middle. Germline CDR1 and CDR2: MNHNY and SVGAGI (reference sequence). DNA for the CDR3: TGTGCCAGCTCTATCCAAGAGACCCAGTACTTC. Amino acid sequence: CASSIQETQYF.

With regard to this clone: Other nucleotide sequences in the sample specify the same CDR3. This chain connects TRBV5-1 to TRBJ2-1, with 14 bases matching TRBD2. The V and J ends lost 4 bases and 7 bases, in that order; junction bases with no gene match: 7. Per the germline V gene, CDR1 is SGHRS and CDR2 is YFSETQ. The CDR3 runs 16 residues. The CDR3 region has the DNA TGCGCCAGCAGCCTACCCGGGACTAGCGGGAGAAATGAGCAGTTCTTC. Encoded protein: CASSLPGTSGRNEQFF.